These T cell receptor beta chains were read from a single sample in a study of blood T cell repertoires in COVID-19. TCRdb's copy holds only in-frame clones and misses some; the assay was immunoSEQ multiplex PCR. The sample lists around 72,000 clones; 82% were seen once. Material for sequencing was peripheral blood. The receptors come from a human donor in a cohort sampled during active COVID-19. Both conserved end residues are part of each CDR3. D genes are given only for firm matches.

>TRBV5-4|.
CASSAPRDLSSEQYF
>TRBV5-5|TRBD1
CASSVPGQGRIAYTF
>TRBV6-1|.
CASSVNSLQNTGELFF
>TRBV10-3|TRBD1
CAISATGGGSYNEQFF
>TRBV7-2|TRBD2
CASSLGAGTYSYEQYF
>TRBV6-5|TRBD1
CASSLGTAVNEKLFF
>TRBV2|.
CASHLGRLYSNQPQHF
>TRBV5-6|.
CASTTMRRAAGEKLFF
>TRBV24-1|.
CATGGDTDTQYF
>TRBV19|.
CASRFYNEQFF
>TRBV5-1|TRBD1
CASSPGGQGARVDGYTF
>TRBV2|.
CASSEWGGPETQYF
>TRBV7-6|TRBD1
CASSLAIGGESPLHF
>TRBV11-2|TRBD1
CASSLGQGAFF
>TRBV19|.
CASSNRETEAFF
>TRBV5-4|.
CASTLSDTPGTQYF
>TRBV4-1|.
CASSPRQGPANTEAFF
>TRBV18|.
CASSLQGLGNQPQHF
>TRBV4-2|.
CASSPGDTQYF
>TRBV5-5|.
CASSLASQDTQYF
>TRBV27|.
CASSFAAPATNEKLFF